The 4 T cell receptor beta chains below were found in one sample sequenced in a study of T cell repertoires in cytomegalovirus infection. No antigen has been identified for these receptors. TCRdb reprocessed the reads via MiXCR and lists one record per CDR3 protein. This sample has approximately 100,000 distinct CDR3 sequences, with 42% found just once. The sequences come from CD8+ T cells from cultured PBMCs, collected from culture after CMV antigen stimulation. These receptor sequences come from a human donor in good health (CMV status not recorded). Some clones in this sample may be carry-over from other donors' samples.

This clonotype was observed many times. The rearrangement joins TRBV25-1 to TRBJ2-1; D not certain. The germline gives CDR1 MGHDK, CDR2 SYGVNS. V was clipped by 1 base and J by 3 bases, with 7 bases between them. There are 14 residues in the CDR3. The CDR3 DNA reads as TGTGCCAGCAGTGAATTTGTGGGCTACAATGAGCAGTTCTTC. Translating it yields CASSEFVGYNEQFF.

V usage is TRBV5-4 and J usage is TRBJ2-2, with D perhaps TRBD2 (7 bases). The CDR3 length is 17 residues. Germline lookup yields CDR1 SGHNT and CDR2 YYREEE (reference sequence). The V end lost 0 bases, the J end lost 0 bases, and 12 bases lay between the germline ends. CDR3 sequence reads: CASSLGGGGTNTGELFF. The CDR3 bases are TGTGCCAGCAGCTTGGGGGGAGGGGGAACGAACACCGGGGAGCTGTTTTTT.

This chain connects TRBV4-1 to TRBJ2-7; D may be TRBD1 (5 bases). V was pared by 2 bases and J by 4 bases, with 12 bases between. Germline-derived CDR1 and CDR2 are MGHRA and YSYEKL. The CDR3 sequence is 14 residues long. CDR3 DNA sequence: TGCGCCAGCAGCCAACTACAGGAGAGATACGAGCAGTACTTC. It specifies CASSQLQERYEQYF.

The V and J genes are TRBV2 and TRBJ1-5; 8 positions match TRBD1. Germline CDR1 SNHLY, CDR2 FYNNEI. The CDR3 covers 15 residues. Trimming cost V 6 bases and J 4 bases; bases outside gene matches: 8. The CDR3 region is CASRLGTGLNQPQHF. The CDR3 nucleotides are TGTGCCAGCAGATTAGGGACAGGCCTTAATCAGCCCCAGCATTTT.